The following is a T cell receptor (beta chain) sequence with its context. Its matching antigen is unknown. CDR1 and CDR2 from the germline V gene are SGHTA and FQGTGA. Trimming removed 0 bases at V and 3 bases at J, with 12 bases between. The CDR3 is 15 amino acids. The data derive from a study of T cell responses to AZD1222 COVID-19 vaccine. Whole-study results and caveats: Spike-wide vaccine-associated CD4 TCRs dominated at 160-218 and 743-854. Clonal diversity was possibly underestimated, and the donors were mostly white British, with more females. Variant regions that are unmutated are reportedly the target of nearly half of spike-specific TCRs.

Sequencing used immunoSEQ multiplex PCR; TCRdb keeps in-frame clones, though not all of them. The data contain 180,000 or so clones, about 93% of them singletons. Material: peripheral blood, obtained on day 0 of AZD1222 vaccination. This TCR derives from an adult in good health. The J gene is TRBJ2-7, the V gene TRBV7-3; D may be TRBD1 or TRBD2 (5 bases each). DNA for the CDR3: TGTGCCAGCAGCTTAACTGGGGGAGAGGGCTACGAGCAGTACTTC. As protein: CASSLTGGEGYEQYF.